The 14 T cell receptor beta chains in this list originate from one sample, sequenced in a study of technical replicates of blood from several donors. Some clones are missing from TCRdb's copy, which holds only in-frame ones; the method was immunoSEQ multiplex PCR. The data hold around 69,000 clones, with approximately 84% observed a single time. The sequenced sample was PBMCs. The receptors shown here come from a human donor in good health. Some clones in this sample may be carry-over from other donors' samples.

The genes are TRBV30 and TRBJ1-1; maybe TRBD1 (6 bases). V shed 5 bases and J shed 1 base, with 11 bases lying between them. The germline gives CDR1 GTSNPN, CDR2 SVGIG (reference sequence). The CDR3 covers 13 residues. The CDR3 spells CAWSLQGNTEAFF. DNA of the CDR3: TGTGCCTGGTCCTTACAGGGGAACACTGAAGCTTTCTTT.

This clone turned up a few times. V is TRBV27 and J is TRBJ1-1; 8 bases align to TRBD1. This CDR3 region has 15 residues. CDR1 and CDR2 from the germline V gene are MNHEY and SMNVEV (reference sequence). V lost 3 bases to trimming and J lost 1 base; unmatched junction nucleotides: 4. CDR3 in DNA: TGTGCCAGCAGTTTTATAGGACAGGGGAACACTGAAGCTTTCTTT. It specifies CASSFIGQGNTEAFF.

As DNA, the CDR3 is TGTGCCACCAGCAGAGGGGCTATTAGCACAGATACGCAGTATTTT. Translation gives CATSRGAISTDTQYF. This chain connects TRBV15 to TRBJ2-3; D remains ambiguous. This CDR3 region has 15 residues. V lost 1 base and J 0 bases, leaving 8 bases between the germline ends. Germline V lookup: CDR1 LNHNV, CDR2 YYDKDF (reference sequence). The whole variable domain, filled in from reference TRBV15 and TRBJ2-3, reads DAMVIQNPRYQVTQFGKPVTLSCSQTLNHNVMYWYQQKSSQAPKLLFHYYDKDFNNEADTPDNFQSRRPNTSFCFLDIRSPGLGDTAMYLCATSRGAISTDTQYFGPGTRLTVL.

This chain uses TRBV6-5 with TRBJ2-3, with D possibly being TRBD2 (6 bases). The CDR3 has 14 amino acids. Between the trimmed V and J ends, which lost 6 bases and 5 bases, there was a span of 15 bases. Germline CDR1 MNHEY, CDR2 SVGAGI. CDR3 residues: CASSLGGVEDTQYF. The DNA for the CDR3 is TGTGCCAGCAGCCTCGGGGGAGTTGAAGATACGCAGTATTTT.

The chain carries TRBV4-3 and TRBJ2-1; TRBD2 agrees at 8 bases. The CDR3 contains 16 residues. Germline V gene lookup returns CDR1 LGHNA and CDR2 YSLEER. V lost 4 bases and J lost 5; bases outside the gene matches: 10. CDR3 nucleotides: TGCGCCAGCAGCCTTCACCTAGCGGGCGGGAACAATGAGCAGTTCTTC. Encoded protein: CASSLHLAGGNNEQFF.

This chain joins TRBV4-1 and TRBJ2-7; D is unresolved. The CDR3 covers 15 residues. Deletions cut 0 bases from V and 1 base from J, with 10 bases between. Germline lookup yields CDR1 MGHRA and CDR2 YSYEKL. CDR3 sequence: CASSQEARRSYEQYF. CDR3 bases: TGCGCCAGCAGCCAAGAAGCACGGAGATCCTACGAGCAGTACTTC.

This clone was recorded a few times. This sequence joins TRBV18 and TRBJ1-6; unclear D gene. The CDR3 covers 13 residues. Trimming removed 2 bases at V and 8 bases at J, with 7 bases between. The germline V gene has CDR1 KGHSH and CDR2 LQKENI. DNA for the CDR3: TGTGCCAGCTCACCATCGCGGGATTCACCCCTCCACTTT. Protein: CASSPSRDSPLHF.

The chain couples TRBV10-3 to TRBJ1-6, with D maybe TRBD1 (5 bases). The CDR3 has 12 amino acids. Trimming took off 6 bases at V and 10 bases at J, with 10 bases between the two ends. CDR1 and CDR2 (germline): ENHRY, SYGVKD. The CDR3 DNA sequence: TGTGCCATCAGCCGACAGAACTCACCCCTCCACTTT. Amino acid sequence: CAISRQNSPLHF.

The rearrangement joins TRBV7-9 to TRBJ1-3; 7 positions match TRBD1. The CDR3 loop spans 14 amino acids. Trimming took 6 bases from V and 4 from J; bases not matched to a gene: 6. CDR1 and CDR2 (germline): SEHNR, FQNEAQ (reference sequence). The CDR3 spells CASSQDRTGNTIYF. In DNA, the CDR3 is TGTGCCAGCAGTCAGGACAGGACAGGAAACACCATATATTTT.

This clone was counted once. The rearrangement joins TRBV27 to TRBJ1-1; 8 bases are shared with TRBD1. The CDR3 runs 13 residues. The germline gives CDR1 MNHEY, CDR2 SMNVEV (reference sequence). J gave up 4 bases and V 6 bases, and 4 bases lay outside the gene matches. The CDR3 DNA follows: TGTGCCAGCAGAATTCAGGGGGCCACTGAAGCTTTCTTT. It yields the protein CASRIQGATEAFF.

The CDR3 DNA reads as TGTGCCAGCTCACCGACAGGGGGCTCCTCCTACGAGCAGTACTTC. Protein product: CASSPTGGSSYEQYF. The genes are TRBV18 and TRBJ2-7; 10 nucleotides match TRBD1. Trimming removed 3 bases from V and 0 bases from J; junction bases left unmatched: 2. CDR1 is KGHSH, CDR2 LQKENI, per germline. The length of the CDR3 is 15 residues.

This chain links TRBV4-3 with TRBJ2-7; possibly TRBD1 for D (6 bases). The CDR3 covers 14 residues. Trimming left V 1 base short and J 1 base short, with 8 bases between. The germline V gene encodes CDR1 LGHNA and CDR2 YSLEER. The CDR3 region is CASSQVRGSYEQYF. The CDR3 region has the DNA TGCGCCAGCAGCCAAGTGAGGGGGTCCTACGAGCAGTACTTC.

This chain connects TRBV5-1 to TRBJ2-3; D is perhaps TRBD2 (5 bases). The ends were cut back, 6 bases at V and 2 bases at J, with 16 bases in the middle. Germline V lookup: CDR1 SGHRS, CDR2 YFSETQ. The CDR3 extends over 15 amino acids. Here the CDR3 DNA reads TGCGCCAGCATAAAGAGCGGATCGAACACAGATACGCAGTATTTT. It translates to CASIKSGSNTDTQYF.

CDR3 protein: CASSLVQNGYTF. The DNA for the CDR3 is TGTGCCAGCAGCTTGGTACAAAATGGCTACACCTTC. The V and J genes are TRBV5-6 and TRBJ1-2; D unresolved. Germline CDR1 SGHDT, CDR2 YYEEEE. The CDR3 is made up of 12 amino acids. V lost 0 bases, J lost 6 bases, and 6 bases lay in between.